These 15 T cell receptor beta chains were all obtained from the same sample, sequenced in a study of CD8 T cells in ankylosing spondylitis. Via MiXCR, TCRdb re-called the 5' RACE reads, giving one row per CDR3 protein. Of about 130,000 distinct CDR3 sequences in the sample, around 7% are singletons; the top ten hold approximately 12%. The sample was blood, either unsorted or a sorted T cell fraction (not recorded which). The receptors were gathered from a male donor with ankylosing spondylitis or in good health (not recorded which).

To note about this clonotype: A much larger clone differs from this one at a single base, so this may be a read error. The chain joins TRBV28 to TRBJ2-7; perhaps D is TRBD1 or TRBD2 (5 bases each). The germline CDR1 and CDR2 sequences are MDHEN and SYDVKM. The ends were cut back, 5 bases at V and 3 bases at J, with 14 bases in the middle. The length of the CDR3 is 14 residues. The CDR3 coding sequence is TGTGCCAGCAGTCACTCCGGGACGGTCTACGAGCAGTACTTC. It specifies CASSHSGTVYEQYF.

The sample holds many counts of this clonotype. The chain employs TRBV7-9 and TRBJ2-7, with a tentative D call TRBD2 (7 bases). This CDR3 is 12 amino acids long. With 8 bases removed from V and 3 bases from J, the gap between germline ends came to 11 bases. CDR1 is SEHNR, CDR2 FQNEAQ, per germline (reference sequence). CDR3 nucleotides: TGTGCCAGCTCGAGGGGGGGCTACGAGCAGTACTTC. It encodes CASSRGGYEQYF.

The J gene is TRBJ2-2, the V gene TRBV5-1; 12 bases are shared with TRBD2. V was pared by 3 bases and J by 3 bases, with 3 bases of the junction left unmatched. This CDR3 has 16 residues. Looked up from germline, CDR1 is SGHRS and CDR2 is YFSETQ. Here the CDR3 reads CASSWRTSGDTGELFF. Written as DNA, the CDR3 is TGCGCCAGCAGCTGGCGGACTAGCGGGGACACCGGGGAGCTGTTTTTT.

Many counts were recorded for this clonotype. V gene TRBV7-8 combines with J gene TRBJ2-5; D might be TRBD2 (6 bases). The germline CDR1 and CDR2 sequences are SGHVS and FQNEAQ. CDR3 length equals 13 residues. V was trimmed by 2 bases and J by 4 bases, leaving 8 bases between them. The CDR3 reads CASSLTRGETQYF. The DNA of the CDR3 is TGTGCCAGCAGCTTAACGCGGGGAGAGACCCAGTACTTC. The whole variable domain, filled in from reference TRBV7-8 and TRBJ2-5, reads GAGVSQSPRYKVAKRGQDVALRCDPISGHVSLFWYQQALGQGPEFLTYFQNEAQLDKSGLPSDRFFAERPEGSVSTLKIQRTQQEDSAVYLCASSLTRGETQYFGPGTRLLVL.

In this sample, this clonotype turned up many times. The genes are TRBV5-1 and TRBJ1-3, with D possibly matching TRBD1 (6 bases). V lost 4 bases and J lost 6, with 17 bases in between. CDR3 length: 15 residues. Germline V lookup: CDR1 SGHRS, CDR2 YFSETQ. The CDR3 bases are TGCGCCAGCAGCCTCAGCGGACAGTATCAAAACACCATATATTTT. It yields the protein CASSLSGQYQNTIYF.

This clonotype was seen many times. The chain uses TRBV20-1 and TRBJ2-5, with D perhaps TRBD2 (6 bases). V was pared by 6 bases and J by 1 base, with 9 bases between. CDR3 length: 12 residues. Germline CDR1 is DFQATT and CDR2 is SNEGSKA (reference sequence). CDR3 bases: TGCAGTGCGGGGGAGGCCCAAGAGACCCAGTACTTC. Amino acid sequence: CSAGEAQETQYF.

There are many counts of this clonotype. The CDR3 bases are TGTGCCATCACCCCGGGACAGGGGCGGACAGATACGCAGTATTTT. Protein sequence: CAITPGQGRTDTQYF. The chain joins TRBV10-3 to TRBJ2-3; 10 positions match TRBD1. Looked up from germline, CDR1 is ENHRY and CDR2 is SYGVKD. The CDR3 is made up of 15 amino acids. The trim removed 7 bases at V and 3 bases at J, leaving 7 bases unmatched.

This clonotype was counted many times. The rearrangement links TRBV9 to TRBJ2-3; D is tentatively TRBD1 or TRBD2 (6 bases each). The CDR3 is 15 residues long. V lost 0 bases to trimming and J lost 4 bases, with 12 bases between them. Germline assignment: CDR1 SGDLS and CDR2 YYNGEE. CDR3 nucleotide sequence: TGTGCCAGCAGCGTAGCGGAGGGACACTCAGATACGCAGTATTTT. It specifies CASSVAEGHSDTQYF.

There are many counts of this clonotype. The rearrangement uses TRBV29-1 and TRBJ2-7; D unclear. The CDR3 loop spans 13 amino acids. The germline CDR1 and CDR2 sequences are SQVTM and ANQGSEA. The ends were cut back, 5 bases at V and 0 bases at J, with 11 bases in the middle. The CDR3: CSVHDFSSYEQYF. The CDR3, as DNA: TGCAGCGTTCACGATTTCAGCTCCTACGAGCAGTACTTC.

This clonotype was seen repeatedly, ten times or more. The chain recombines TRBV29-1 with TRBJ2-7, with D possibly being TRBD2 (5 bases). The germline V and J ends were trimmed by 4 bases and 2 bases, with 6 bases remaining between them. There are 11 residues in the CDR3. Looked up from germline, CDR1 is SQVTM and CDR2 is ANQGSEA. In nucleotides, the CDR3 is TGCAGCGTTGGAGGGACCTACGAGCAGTACTTC. Amino acid sequence: CSVGGTYEQYF.

J is TRBJ2-1 and V is TRBV20-1; 8 bases fit TRBD2. Germline V lookup: CDR1 DFQATT, CDR2 SNEGSKA (reference sequence). The CDR3 runs to 18 residues. Trimming removed 7 bases from V and 2 bases from J; junction bases left unmatched: 19. The CDR3 DNA is TGCAGTGGTCGGGCTCCGGGGCCCAGCGGGAGTGCCTACAATGAGCAGTTCTTC. This codes for CSGRAPGPSGSAYNEQFF.

This clonotype was counted ten times or more. J is TRBJ2-3 and V is TRBV5-8; D unresolved. The germline gives CDR1 SGHTS, CDR2 YDEGEE. This CDR3 is 15 amino acids long. V was cut by 4 bases and J by 5 bases, with 17 bases left in between. The CDR3 region is CASSRKSPGQDTQYF. CDR3 coding DNA: TGTGCCAGCAGCCGGAAGTCCCCCGGGCAAGATACGCAGTATTTT.

The table lists this clonotype with many counts. This chain connects TRBV12-3 or TRBV12-4 to TRBJ2-7; 8 positions match TRBD1. The V gene end was trimmed by 3 bases and the J gene end by 6 bases; junction bases not matched to a gene: 10. This CDR3 has 15 residues. The CDR3 DNA reads as TGTGCCAGCAGTTTCGGACAGGGCGGCGTGGCCGAGCAGTACTTC. Protein product: CASSFGQGGVAEQYF.

The sample holds many counts of this clonotype. The CDR3 DNA is TGTGCCAGCAGCCCGTATTTGGATCCCGGGCTGGACAGGGCAGCAGATACGCAGTATTTT. This codes for CASSPYLDPGLDRAADTQYF. The chain carries TRBV11-2 and TRBJ2-3; TRBD1 matches 8 bases. This CDR3 comprises 20 residues. Per germline, CDR1 SGHAT and CDR2 FQNNGV. The junction had 23 bases not matched to a gene; V was cut back by 5 bases and J by 4 bases.

This clonotype was seen at least ten times. The chain uses TRBV9 and TRBJ2-1; 8 bases fit TRBD2. The ends lost 0 bases at V and 3 bases at J; junction bases unmatched: 2. Germline CDR1 and CDR2: SGDLS and YYNGEE. The CDR3 contains 15 residues. CDR3 amino acids: CASSVAAGGYNEQFF. The CDR3, as DNA: TGTGCCAGCAGCGTAGCGGCGGGGGGCTACAATGAGCAGTTCTTC. Looking up the rest from reference TRBV9 and TRBJ2-1 gives the full variable domain: DSGVTQTPKHLITATGQRVTLRCSPRSGDLSVYWYQQSLDQGLQFLIQYYNGEERAKGNILERFSAQQFPDLHSELNLSSLELGDSALYFCASSVAAGGYNEQFFGPGTRLTVL.